One sample yielded the 17 T cell receptor beta chains listed below, sequenced in a study of PD-L1 blockade in urothelial cancer. TCRdb's copy holds only in-frame clones and misses some; the assay was immunoSEQ multiplex PCR. The table has around 42,000 clones, about four fifths seen once. The specimen comprised PBMCs, sampled around atezolizumab (anti-PD-L1) treatment. All receptors come from a man between 70 and 80 years old with urothelial cancer.

This chain uses TRBV5-4 with TRBJ1-1, with D perhaps TRBD1 (6 bases). Germline values: CDR1 SGHNT, CDR2 YYREEE (reference sequence). Trimming took off 0 bases at V and 3 bases at J, with 12 bases between the two ends. The CDR3 totals 15 residues. CDR3 protein: CASSLVGGRDTEAFF. As DNA, the CDR3 is TGTGCCAGCAGCTTGGTTGGGGGCAGGGACACTGAAGCTTTCTTT.

The CDR3 here is CASSYSAGLREYF. CDR3 sequence (DNA): TGTGCCAGCAGTTACTCGGCGGGACTGCGGGAGTATTTT. V usage is TRBV6-5 and J usage is TRBJ2-3; D might be TRBD2 (6 bases). Trimming pared 0 bases from V and 13 bases from J, leaving 14 bases between. The CDR3 is made up of 13 amino acids. The germline V gene has CDR1 MNHEY and CDR2 SVGAGI.

This clone was detected a few times. CDR3 bases: TGTGCCAGTAGTAGGAGTGTGAACACTGAAGCTTTCTTT. This translates into CASSRSVNTEAFF. This chain uses TRBV19 with TRBJ1-1; D uncertain. The ends were cut back, 4 bases at V and 0 bases at J, with 6 bases in the middle. This CDR3 region has 13 residues. In germline, CDR1 is LNHDA, CDR2 SQIVND (reference sequence).

This clone was observed once. This rearrangement joins TRBV18 to TRBJ1-1; 9 positions agree with TRBD1. This CDR3 is built from 15 residues. The germline V gene encodes CDR1 KGHSH and CDR2 LQKENI. The V and J ends lost 6 bases and 5 bases, in that order; junction bases with no gene match: 10. The CDR3 DNA follows: TGTGCCAGCTCGCCGTCGGACAGGGGAATGACTGAAGCTTTCTTT. Its protein product is CASSPSDRGMTEAFF.

V gene TRBV5-4 combines with J gene TRBJ2-7; TRBD1 is a possible D gene (5 bases). Germline CDR1 is SGHNT and CDR2 is YYREEE (reference sequence). Trimming shortened V by 4 bases and J by 4 bases, and 12 bases separated the two germline ends. The CDR3 covers 13 residues. The DNA for the CDR3 is TGTGCCAGCAGCCTTTCAGGGCCTTACGAGCAGTACTTC. Translating gives CASSLSGPYEQYF.

This chain uses TRBV4-3 with TRBJ2-7; tentative D call: TRBD2 (6 bases). The CDR3 length is 15 residues. The V end lost 0 bases, the J end lost 2 bases, and 11 bases lay between the germline ends. Per germline, CDR1 LGHNA and CDR2 YSLEER. The CDR3 DNA follows: TGCGCCAGCAGCCAAGATTGGGGCGGGACCTACGAGCAGTACTTC. Protein sequence: CASSQDWGGTYEQYF.

The V and J genes are TRBV7-2 and TRBJ2-7; D unclear. The germline CDR1 and CDR2 sequences are SGHTA and FQGNSA. Trimming stripped 1 base from V and 4 bases from J, with 14 bases between. There are 15 residues in the CDR3. CDR3 protein: CASSLVVGIGYEQYF. The CDR3 DNA sequence: TGTGCCAGCAGCTTAGTGGTAGGCATCGGGTACGAGCAGTACTTC.

The chain recombines TRBV18 with TRBJ1-1; no reliable D call. Germline V lookup: CDR1 KGHSH, CDR2 LQKENI. This CDR3 is built from 13 residues. Deletions cut 1 base from V and 3 bases from J, with 6 bases between. The CDR3 coding sequence is TGTGCCAGCTCACCACGGGCAGACACTGAAGCTTTCTTT. This codes for CASSPRADTEAFF.

The rearrangement joins TRBV5-1 to TRBJ2-7, with 7 nucleotides matching TRBD2. The length of the CDR3 is 13 residues. Trimming removed 4 bases from V and 6 bases from J; junction bases left unmatched: 7. From germline, CDR1 is SGHRS and CDR2 YFSETQ. The CDR3: CASSGNGGSEQYF. DNA for the CDR3: TGCGCCAGCAGCGGTAACGGGGGGTCCGAGCAGTACTTC.

This sequence joins TRBV15 and TRBJ1-2; D is unresolved. V lost 3 bases to trimming and J lost 5 bases, with 10 bases between them. There are 13 residues in the CDR3. CDR1 is LNHNV, CDR2 YYDKDF, per germline (reference sequence). The CDR3 sequence is CATSSRERYGYTF. CDR3 DNA sequence: TGTGCCACCAGCAGTCGTGAGCGGTATGGCTACACCTTC.

The chain employs TRBV28 and TRBJ1-1; TRBD1 aligns across 10 bases. The CDR3 covers 16 residues. Germline V gene data show CDR1 as MDHEN and CDR2 as SYDVKM. V lost 3 bases, J lost 0 bases, and 4 bases stayed unmatched. CDR3 protein: CASSFGDRGMNTEAFF. CDR3 sequence (DNA): TGTGCCAGCAGTTTCGGGGACAGGGGTATGAACACTGAAGCTTTCTTT.

This chain links TRBV4-2 with TRBJ1-3, with a tentative D call TRBD1 (5 bases). Trimming took 0 bases from V and 3 from J, leaving 12 bases between them. The germline V gene has CDR1 LGHNA and CDR2 YNFKEQ. The CDR3 covers 16 residues. CDR3 in amino acids: CASSQEISGGGNTIYF. CDR3 DNA sequence: TGTGCCAGCAGCCAAGAAATATCCGGGGGTGGAAACACCATATATTTT.

The CDR3, as DNA: TGTGCCAGCAGCTTGGAGACAGGAGCCTACAATGAGCAGTTCTTC. Residues: CASSLETGAYNEQFF. The rearrangement links TRBV5-4 to TRBJ2-1; D possibly corresponds to TRBD1 (6 bases). Germline-derived CDR1 and CDR2 are SGHNT and YYREEE (reference sequence). V shed 0 bases and J shed 2 bases, with 9 bases lying between them. The CDR3 runs to 15 residues.

V usage is TRBV28 and J usage is TRBJ1-5; D is undetermined. The CDR3 is made up of 14 amino acids. Germline V gene sequence: CDR1 MDHEN, CDR2 SYDVKM. The V end lost 5 bases, the J end lost 7 bases, and 15 bases lay between the germline ends. The CDR3 spells CASSPPGVGQPQHF. The DNA for the CDR3 is TGTGCCAGCAGTCCCCCCGGAGTTGGGCAGCCCCAGCATTTT.

The gene calls are TRBV4-3 and TRBJ2-7, with 9 bases aligning to TRBD1. The germline V gene has CDR1 LGHNA and CDR2 YSLEER. The V gene end was trimmed by 3 bases and the J gene end by 5 bases; junction bases not matched to a gene: 14. The length of the CDR3 is 17 residues. The CDR3 sequence is CASSQSETRDRAHEQYF. In DNA form, the CDR3 reads TGCGCCAGCAGCCAGTCCGAGACCCGGGACAGGGCTCACGAGCAGTACTTC.

This clone was counted once. The CDR3: CASSLNERTGNTEAFF. The CDR3 DNA is TGTGCCAGCAGCTTAAATGAGCGGACAGGGAACACTGAAGCTTTCTTT. The chain has TRBV7-9 and TRBJ1-1, with TRBD1 matching 7 bases. Germline-derived CDR1 and CDR2 are SEHNR and FQNEAQ (reference sequence). This CDR3 has 16 residues. V lost 2 bases, J lost 1 base, and 7 bases stayed unmatched.

This clone came up once. The chain combines TRBV7-9 with TRBJ2-4; 12 bases fit TRBD2. The V and J ends lost 3 bases and 1 base, in that order; junction bases with no gene match: 1. CDR1 is SEHNR, CDR2 FQNEAQ, per germline (reference sequence). The CDR3 covers 16 residues. This chain's CDR3 is CASSLGTSGAKNIQYF. CDR3 sequence (DNA): TGTGCCAGCAGCTTGGGGACTAGCGGGGCCAAAAACATTCAGTACTTC. The full variable domain, in which reference TRBV7-9 and TRBJ2-4 provide the parts outside the CDR3, is DTGVSQNPRHKITKRGQNVTFRCDPISEHNRLYWYRQTLGQGPEFLTYFQNEAQLEKSRLLSDRFSAERPKGSFSTLEIQRTEQGDSAMYLCASSLGTSGAKNIQYFGAGTRLSVL.